A single sample gave rise to the 9 T cell receptor beta chains below, sequenced in a study of radiotherapy plus CTLA-4 blockade in lung cancer. Profiling relied on immunoSEQ multiplex PCR, and the TCRdb table lists in-frame clones only, not all of them. This table has roughly 53,000 clones, approximately 85% appearing once. The starting material was peripheral blood, obtained from a patient treated with radiotherapy plus ipilimumab. The source is a human donor with non-small cell lung cancer whose response to radiotherapy plus ipilimumab could not be evaluated.

The rearrangement uses TRBV11-1 and TRBJ2-5, with 9 bases fitting TRBD1. The end of the DNA fits TRBJ2-7 better, so the J call may be wrong. This CDR3 is 16 amino acids long. CDR1 and CDR2 (germline): SGHAT, FQDESV (reference sequence). CDR3 loop: CASSSPGQGRPYEQYF. The CDR3 region has the DNA TGTGCCAGCAGCAGTCCGGGACAGGGCAGACCCTACGAGCAGTACTTC.

The chain employs TRBV11-3 and TRBJ2-1; D is perhaps TRBD1 (8 bases). Germline-derived CDR1 and CDR2 are SGHNT and YENEEA. The CDR3 is 15 amino acids. The ends were cut back, 4 bases at V and 7 bases at J, with 17 bases in the middle. The CDR3 region is CASSSSRGRGNEQFF. The CDR3 region has the DNA TGTGCCAGCAGCTCTAGCAGGGGGCGGGGGAATGAGCAGTTCTTC.

The chain links TRBV19 to TRBJ1-5; 7 nucleotides match TRBD1. Unmatched junction bases numbered 13, after V lost 6 bases and J lost 11 bases. Per germline, CDR1 LNHDA and CDR2 SQIVND (reference sequence). This CDR3 has 14 amino acids. The CDR3 here is CASRNDRALGSQHF. In nucleotides, the CDR3 is TGTGCCAGTAGGAATGACAGGGCTCTGGGGTCCCAGCATTTT.

This clone has only one observation. The chain carries TRBV7-2 and TRBJ1-5, with TRBD1 matching 9 bases. Per germline, CDR1 SGHTA and CDR2 FQGNSA. J gave up 5 bases and V 3 bases, and 2 bases lay outside the gene matches. The CDR3 contains 14 residues. In nucleotides, the CDR3 is TGTGCCAGCAGCTTGAGGACAGGGGATCAGCCCCAGCATTTT. Amino acids: CASSLRTGDQPQHF.

To note about this clone: This specimen includes other DNA sequences encoding the same CDR3. The genes are TRBV29-1 and TRBJ1-2; no firm D call. The length of the CDR3 is 12 residues. Germline-derived CDR1 and CDR2 are SQVTM and ANQGSEA. Trimming left V 6 bases short and J 4 bases short, with 12 bases between. The CDR3 DNA sequence: TGCAGCGTCGAGAGGCCTGGCTATGGCTACACCTTC. It translates to CSVERPGYGYTF.

As DNA, the CDR3 is TGTGCCAGCAGCCCTCCCCCCCTGAACACTGAAGCTTTCTTT. It is translated as CASSPPPLNTEAFF. V and J are TRBV5-5 and TRBJ1-1; no definite D call. Germline V gene lookup returns CDR1 SGHKS and CDR2 YYEKEE (reference sequence). The CDR3 extends over 14 amino acids. Trimming removed 4 bases from V and 0 bases from J, with 10 bases in between.

V usage is TRBV7-9 and J usage is TRBJ2-7, with 8 positions matching TRBD1. The V and J ends lost 5 bases and 7 bases, in that order; junction bases with no gene match: 10. The CDR3 is 14 amino acids. Germline CDR1 SEHNR, CDR2 FQNEAQ (reference sequence). DNA of the CDR3: TGTGCCAGCAGCGAGGACAGGGATAAGTGGGAGCAGTACTTC. Amino acids: CASSEDRDKWEQYF.

This clone was seen just once. The rearrangement joins TRBV9 to TRBJ2-1; 7 nucleotides align to TRBD2. CDR1 SGDLS and CDR2 YYNGEE come from the germline V gene. V was clipped by 6 bases and J by 0 bases; unmatched bases: 3. CDR3 length: 14 residues. CDR3 sequence: CASKRDSSYNEQFF. CDR3 bases: TGTGCCAGCAAGCGGGACTCCTCCTACAATGAGCAGTTCTTC.

This clone was counted a single time. V gene TRBV2 combines with J gene TRBJ1-4, with D perhaps matching TRBD1 (5 bases). Trimming removed 0 bases from V and 4 bases from J, with 9 bases in between. Per the germline V gene, CDR1 is SNHLY and CDR2 is FYNNEI. CDR3 length: 15 amino acids. The CDR3 DNA is TGTGCCAGCAGTGAAGCGTGGCAGGGTAATGAAAAACTGTTTTTT. Amino acids: CASSEAWQGNEKLFF.